This TCR beta chain was found in a study of beta chain features in type 1 diabetes. The whole isolated RNA underwent reverse transcription, so sequencing captured expressed TCRB transcripts. Generated by immunoSEQ multiplex PCR, the TCRdb table keeps only in-frame clones and is missing some. Of hundreds of thousands of clones in the sample, 7% to 9% were seen once. This clone qualifies as medium-sized. Its antigen remains unidentified. Notes on the study in general: Because the template was cDNA, high-expressing cells might be over-represented.

After removal of 5 bases from V and 8 bases from J, the junction contained 9 bases not matched to a gene. The CDR3 loop spans 14 amino acids. Per the germline V gene, CDR1 is SNHLY and CDR2 is FYNNEI. A single heparinised draw of approximately 100 mL on average was taken per donor. The material sequenced was central memory CD4+ T cells from blood. V and J are TRBV2 and TRBJ2-4; 7 bases align to TRBD1. The sequence came from a young woman in good health. The CDR3 sequence is CASSTYRGGDIQYF. CDR3 DNA: TGTGCCAGCAGTACATACAGGGGTGGGGACATTCAGTACTTC.